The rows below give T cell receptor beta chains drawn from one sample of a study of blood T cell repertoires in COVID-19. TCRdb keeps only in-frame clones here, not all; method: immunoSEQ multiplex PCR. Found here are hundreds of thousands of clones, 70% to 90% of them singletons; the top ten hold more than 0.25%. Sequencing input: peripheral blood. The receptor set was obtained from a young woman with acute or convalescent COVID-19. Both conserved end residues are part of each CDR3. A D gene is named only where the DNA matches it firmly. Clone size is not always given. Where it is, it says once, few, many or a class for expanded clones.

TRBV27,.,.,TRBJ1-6,TGTGCCAGCAGTTGGGGCAGTGATAATTCACCCCTCCACTTT,CASSWGSDNSPLHF
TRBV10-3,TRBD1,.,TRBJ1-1,TGTGCCATCGGGGACAGGGGGCTAAGTACGGACACTGAAGCTTTCTTT,CAIGDRGLSTDTEAFF
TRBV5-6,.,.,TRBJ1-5,TGTGCCAGCTCCCAAGGAGGCAATCAGCCCCAGCATTTT,CASSQGGNQPQHF
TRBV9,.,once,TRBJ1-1,TGTGCCAGCAGCCCACGCAGCGTACACACGACCAGGGACACTGAAGCTTTCTTT,CASSPRSVHTTRDTEAFF
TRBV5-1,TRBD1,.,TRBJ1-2,TGCGCCAGCAGCGTGACAGGGTTTGGCTATGGCTACACCTTC,CASSVTGFGYGYTF
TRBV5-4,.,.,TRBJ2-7,TGTGCCAGCAGCTGGGACAACCGCTACGAGCAGTACTTC,CASSWDNRYEQYF
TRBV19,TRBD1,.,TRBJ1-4,TGTGCCAGTAGTAACACCAGGGGGCGAGGTGAAAAACTGTTTTTT,CASSNTRGRGEKLFF
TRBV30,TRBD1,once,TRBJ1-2,TGTGCCTGGACCGCCGACAGGGAACCTAACTATGGCTACACCTTC,CAWTADREPNYGYTF
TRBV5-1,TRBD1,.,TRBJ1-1,TGCGCCAGCAGCTTGACAGGGGGCCGGACTGAAGCTTTCTTT,CASSLTGGRTEAFF
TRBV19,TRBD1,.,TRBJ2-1,TGTGCCAGTAGAGACAGGGGGCGCGGGAATGAGCAGTTCTTC,CASRDRGRGNEQFF
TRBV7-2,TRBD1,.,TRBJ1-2,TGTGCCAGCAGCCCTGTCCGGACAGGGAGGGAATTCTATGGCTACACCTTC,CASSPVRTGREFYGYTF
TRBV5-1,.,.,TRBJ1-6,TGCGCCAGCAGTGCAGGCTTCCTAAGCTCCTATAATTCACCCCTCCACTTT,CASSAGFLSSYNSPLHF
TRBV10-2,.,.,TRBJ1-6,TGCGCCAGCAGTGACGACGGCGGGGGGGCACCCCTCCACTTT,CASSDDGGGAPLHF
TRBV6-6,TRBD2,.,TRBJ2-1,TGTGCCAGCAGTCAAAAGGCTAGCGGGGGGGCGCGGAACAATGAGCAGTTCTTC,CASSQKASGGARNNEQFF
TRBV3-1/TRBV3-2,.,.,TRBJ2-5,TGTGCCAGCAGCCAAGTCTTACAGGGAGTACAACGTGGGACCCAGTACTTC,CASSQVLQGVQRGTQYF
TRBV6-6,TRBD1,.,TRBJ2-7,TGTGCCAGCTCGGGGACAGTTTGGCAGTACTTC,CASSGTVWQYF
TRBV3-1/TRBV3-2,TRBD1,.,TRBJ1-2,TGTGCCAGCAGCCCCGGGACAGGGGACTATGGCTACACCTTC,CASSPGTGDYGYTF
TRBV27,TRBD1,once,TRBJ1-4,TGTGCCAGCATGGACAGGGAGTGGGGTGAAAAACTGTTTTTT,CASMDREWGEKLFF
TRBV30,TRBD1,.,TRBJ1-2,TGTGCCTGGGGGGACAGGGTTAAGAACTATGGCTACACCTTC,CAWGDRVKNYGYTF
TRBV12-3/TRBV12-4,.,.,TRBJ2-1,TGTGCCAGCAGTCCGGTCCACAATGAGCAGTTCTTC,CASSPVHNEQFF
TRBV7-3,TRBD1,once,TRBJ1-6,TGTGCCAGCAGCTTAACCGGGACAGGGGCTAATTCACCCCTCCACTTT,CASSLTGTGANSPLHF
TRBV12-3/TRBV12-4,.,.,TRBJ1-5,TGTGCCATAAGAGCGGGGGCGAATCAGCCCCAGCATTTT,CAIRAGANQPQHF
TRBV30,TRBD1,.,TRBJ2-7,TGTGCCTGGAGTGTTAGGACAGGGGGGGTACACGAGCAGTACTTC,CAWSVRTGGVHEQYF
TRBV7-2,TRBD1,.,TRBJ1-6,TGTGCCAGCAGCTTAGAGGCAGGGGGGAATTCACCCCTCCACTTT,CASSLEAGGNSPLHF
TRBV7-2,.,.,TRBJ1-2,TGTGCCACTTCTACTTTATATGGCTACACCTTC,CATSTLYGYTF
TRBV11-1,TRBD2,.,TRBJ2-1,TGTGCCAGCAGCTCTAGGGAGGGAAGGTCCTACAATGAGCAGTTCTTC,CASSSREGRSYNEQFF
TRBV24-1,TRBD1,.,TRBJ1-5,TGTGCCACCGGGAGCAGGGGGTATAATCAGCCCCAGCATTTT,CATGSRGYNQPQHF
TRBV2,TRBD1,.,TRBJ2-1,TGTGCCAGCAGTATCCGGGACAGGGGGGTGGGCTACAATGAGCAGTTCTTC,CASSIRDRGVGYNEQFF
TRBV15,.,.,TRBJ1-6,TGTGCCACCAGCAGAGATCTCAACAAGTCTTATTCACCCCTCCACTTT,CATSRDLNKSYSPLHF
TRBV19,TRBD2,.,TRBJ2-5,TGTGCCAGTAGTATAGTAAGTAGCGGGGACCAAGAGACCCAGTACTTC,CASSIVSSGDQETQYF
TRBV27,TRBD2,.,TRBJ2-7,TGTGCCAGCAGTTCAATAGCGGGGGAGCCAACTTACGAGCAGTACTTC,CASSSIAGEPTYEQYF
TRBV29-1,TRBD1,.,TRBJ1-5,TGCAGCGTTAGACAGGGCGAACAGCCCCAGCATTTT,CSVRQGEQPQHF
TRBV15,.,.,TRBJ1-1,TGTGCCACCAGCAGAGAGGGCAGGCTGAACACTGAAGCTTTCTTT,CATSREGRLNTEAFF
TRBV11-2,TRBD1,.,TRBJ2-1,TGTGCCAGTGCCTGGGACAGGGGAAAAGATGAGCAGTTCTTC,CASAWDRGKDEQFF
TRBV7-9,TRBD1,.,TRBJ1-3,TGTGCCAGCAGCCCCACAGGGGGTTCGGACACCATATATTTT,CASSPTGGSDTIYF
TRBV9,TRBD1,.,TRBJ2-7,TGTGCCAGCAGCGCAACGACAGGGGTGCGCTCCTACGAGCAGTACTTC,CASSATTGVRSYEQYF